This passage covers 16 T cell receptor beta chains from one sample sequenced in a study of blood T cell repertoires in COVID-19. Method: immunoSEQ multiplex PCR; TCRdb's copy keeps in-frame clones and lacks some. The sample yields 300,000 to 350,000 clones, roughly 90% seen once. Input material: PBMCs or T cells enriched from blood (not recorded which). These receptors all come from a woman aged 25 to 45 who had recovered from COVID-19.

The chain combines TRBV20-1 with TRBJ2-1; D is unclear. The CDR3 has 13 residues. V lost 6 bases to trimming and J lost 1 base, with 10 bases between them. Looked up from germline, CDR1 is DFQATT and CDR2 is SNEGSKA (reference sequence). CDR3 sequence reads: CSASRGSYNEQFF. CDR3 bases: TGCAGTGCCAGTCGCGGTTCCTACAATGAGCAGTTCTTC.

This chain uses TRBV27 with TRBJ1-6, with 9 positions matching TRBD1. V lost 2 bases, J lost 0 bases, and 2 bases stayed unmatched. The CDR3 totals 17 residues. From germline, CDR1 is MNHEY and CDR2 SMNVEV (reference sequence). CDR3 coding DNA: TGTGCCAGCAGTTTAGGGACAGGGAGCTCCTATAATTCACCCCTCCACTTT. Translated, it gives CASSLGTGSSYNSPLHF.

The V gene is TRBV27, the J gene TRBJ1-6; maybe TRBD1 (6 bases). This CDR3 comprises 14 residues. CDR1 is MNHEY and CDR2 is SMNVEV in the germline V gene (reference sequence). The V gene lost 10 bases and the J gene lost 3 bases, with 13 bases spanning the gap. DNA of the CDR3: TGTGCCACCGCCCCGGACAGCTATAATTCACCCCTCCACTTT. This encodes CATAPDSYNSPLHF.

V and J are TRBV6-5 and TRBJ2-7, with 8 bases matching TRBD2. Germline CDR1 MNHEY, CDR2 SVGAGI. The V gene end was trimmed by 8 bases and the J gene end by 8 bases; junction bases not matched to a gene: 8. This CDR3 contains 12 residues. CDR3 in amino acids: CASGREGYKQYF. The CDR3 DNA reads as TGTGCCAGCGGCCGGGAGGGGTATAAGCAGTACTTC.

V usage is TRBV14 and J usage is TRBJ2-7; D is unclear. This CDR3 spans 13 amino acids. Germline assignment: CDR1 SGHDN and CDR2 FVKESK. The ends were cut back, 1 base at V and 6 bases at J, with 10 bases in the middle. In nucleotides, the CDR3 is TGTGCCAGCAGCCAAGTCGTAAATAGCGAGCAGTACTTC. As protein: CASSQVVNSEQYF.

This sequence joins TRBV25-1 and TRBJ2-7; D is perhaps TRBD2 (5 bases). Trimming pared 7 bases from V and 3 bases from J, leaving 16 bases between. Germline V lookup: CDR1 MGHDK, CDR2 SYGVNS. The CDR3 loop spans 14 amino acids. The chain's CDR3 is CASTTVGVNYEQYF. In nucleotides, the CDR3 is TGTGCCAGCACGACGGTCGGGGTTAACTACGAGCAGTACTTC.

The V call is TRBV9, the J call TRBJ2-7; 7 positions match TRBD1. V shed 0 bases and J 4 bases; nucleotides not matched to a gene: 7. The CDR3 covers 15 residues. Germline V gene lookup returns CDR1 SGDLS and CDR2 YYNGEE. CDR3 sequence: CASSVEGQPFYEQYF. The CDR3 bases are TGTGCCAGCAGCGTAGAGGGACAGCCCTTTTACGAGCAGTACTTC.

The CDR3 DNA is TGTGCCAGCAGCCTAGTGGTGGCGGGAACTAGCACAGATACGCAGTATTTT. The encoded protein is CASSLVVAGTSTDTQYF. The J gene is TRBJ2-3, the V gene TRBV11-2; a possible D gene is TRBD2 (6 bases). Between the trimmed V and J ends, which lost 5 bases and 0 bases, there was a span of 18 bases. Germline V lookup: CDR1 SGHAT, CDR2 FQNNGV. This CDR3 has 17 residues. Looking up the rest from reference TRBV11-2 and TRBJ2-3 gives the full variable domain: EAGVAQSPRYKIIEKRQSVAFWCNPISGHATLYWYQQILGQGPKLLIQFQNNGVVDDSQLPKDRFSAERLKGVDSTLKIQPAKLEDSAVYLCASSLVVAGTSTDTQYFGPGTRLTVL.

The CDR3 DNA reads as TGTGCCAGCATCCCAGGCGGGGGGATTGGGAATGAGCAGTTCTTC. Translation gives CASIPGGGIGNEQFF. The chain uses TRBV11-2 and TRBJ2-1; TRBD2 agrees at 8 bases. J lost 7 bases, V lost 7 bases, and 12 bases had no gene match. This CDR3 is built from 15 residues. The germline CDR1 and CDR2 sequences are SGHAT and FQNNGV.

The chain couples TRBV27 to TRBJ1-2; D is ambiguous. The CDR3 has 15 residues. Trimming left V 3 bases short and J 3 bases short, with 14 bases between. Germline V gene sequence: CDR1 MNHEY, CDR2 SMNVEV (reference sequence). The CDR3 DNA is TGTGCCAGCAGTTTTCGGAGGTCGCGCGACTATGGCTACACCTTC. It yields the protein CASSFRRSRDYGYTF.

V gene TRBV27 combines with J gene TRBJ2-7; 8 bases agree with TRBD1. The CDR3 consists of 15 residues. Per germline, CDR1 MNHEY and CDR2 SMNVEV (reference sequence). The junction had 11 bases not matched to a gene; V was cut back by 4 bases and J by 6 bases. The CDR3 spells CASSSSGTGIREQYF. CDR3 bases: TGTGCCAGCAGTTCATCCGGGACAGGAATTCGCGAGCAGTACTTC.

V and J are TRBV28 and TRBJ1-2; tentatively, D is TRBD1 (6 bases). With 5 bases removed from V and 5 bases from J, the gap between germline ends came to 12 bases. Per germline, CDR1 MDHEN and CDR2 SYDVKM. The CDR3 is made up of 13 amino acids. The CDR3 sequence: CASSRQAGYGYTF. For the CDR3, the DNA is TGTGCCAGCAGTAGACAGGCCGGGTATGGCTACACCTTC.

The CDR3 spells CASSVIAGVVETQYF. The CDR3 coding sequence is TGTGCCAGCAGCGTAATAGCGGGAGTTGTAGAGACCCAGTACTTC. The V and J genes are TRBV14 and TRBJ2-5; 9 positions match TRBD2. CDR3 length: 15 amino acids. Trimming took 5 bases from V and 4 from J; bases not matched to a gene: 8. Germline V CDR1 and CDR2: SGHDN, FVKESK.

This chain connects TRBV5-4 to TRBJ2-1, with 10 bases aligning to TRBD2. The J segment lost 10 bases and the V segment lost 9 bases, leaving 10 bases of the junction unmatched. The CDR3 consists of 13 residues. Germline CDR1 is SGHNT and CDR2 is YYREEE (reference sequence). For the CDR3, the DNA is TGTGCCATCGCGCCGGGACTAGCGCCCGAGCAGTTCTTC. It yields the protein CAIAPGLAPEQFF.

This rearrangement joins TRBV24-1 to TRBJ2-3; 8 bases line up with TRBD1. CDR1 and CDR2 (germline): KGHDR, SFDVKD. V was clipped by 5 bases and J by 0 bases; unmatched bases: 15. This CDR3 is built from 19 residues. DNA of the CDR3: TGTGCCACCAGTGGAGGACAGGGAGGATCTAGCGTCAGCACAGATACGCAGTATTTT. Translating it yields CATSGGQGGSSVSTDTQYF.

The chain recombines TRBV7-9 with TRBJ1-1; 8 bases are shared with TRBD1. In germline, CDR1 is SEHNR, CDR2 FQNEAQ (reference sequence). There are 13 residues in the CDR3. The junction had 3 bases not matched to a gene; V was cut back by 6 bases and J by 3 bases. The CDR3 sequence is CASSHRGDTEAFF. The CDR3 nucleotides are TGTGCCAGCAGTCACAGGGGGGACACTGAAGCTTTCTTT.